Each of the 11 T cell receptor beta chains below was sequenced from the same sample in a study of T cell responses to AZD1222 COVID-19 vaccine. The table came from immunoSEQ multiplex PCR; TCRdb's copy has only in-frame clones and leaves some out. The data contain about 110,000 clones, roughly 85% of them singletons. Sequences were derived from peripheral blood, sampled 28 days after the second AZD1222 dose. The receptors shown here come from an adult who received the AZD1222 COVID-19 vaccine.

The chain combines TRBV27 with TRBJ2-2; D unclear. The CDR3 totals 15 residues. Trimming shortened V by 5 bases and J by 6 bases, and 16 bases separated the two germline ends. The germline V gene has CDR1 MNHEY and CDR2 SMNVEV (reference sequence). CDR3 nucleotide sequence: TGTGCCAGCAGTCCCTGGGCAGTGTCTTCCGGGGAGCTGTTTTTT. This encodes CASSPWAVSSGELFF.

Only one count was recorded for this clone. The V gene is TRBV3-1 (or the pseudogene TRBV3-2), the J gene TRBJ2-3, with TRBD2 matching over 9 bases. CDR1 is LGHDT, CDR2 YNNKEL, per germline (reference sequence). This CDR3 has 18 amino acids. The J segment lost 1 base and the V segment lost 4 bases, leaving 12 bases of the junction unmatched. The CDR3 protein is CASSPRGSGGPGTDTQYF. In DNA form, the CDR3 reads TGTGCCAGCAGCCCGCGGGGCAGCGGGGGGCCCGGCACAGATACGCAGTATTTT.

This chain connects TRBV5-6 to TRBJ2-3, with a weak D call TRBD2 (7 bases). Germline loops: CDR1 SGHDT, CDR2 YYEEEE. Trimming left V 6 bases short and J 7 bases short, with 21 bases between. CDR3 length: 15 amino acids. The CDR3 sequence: CASNPSGGYTNTQYF. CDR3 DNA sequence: TGTGCCAGCAACCCCTCGGGGGGCTACACGAATACGCAGTATTTT.

CDR3 region: CASSTDPPEPQHF. The CDR3 DNA reads TGTGCCAGCAGTACCGACCCCCCAGAGCCCCAGCATTTT. The chain employs TRBV28 and TRBJ1-5; no clear D gene. This CDR3 has 13 residues. V gave up 5 bases and J gave up 8 bases, with 13 bases separating them. The V gene's germline CDR1 is MDHEN and CDR2 SYDVKM.

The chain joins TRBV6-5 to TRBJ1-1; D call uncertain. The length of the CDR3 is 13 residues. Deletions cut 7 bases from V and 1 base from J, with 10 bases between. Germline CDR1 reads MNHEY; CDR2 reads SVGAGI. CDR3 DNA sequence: TGTGCCAGCACCCTGGGGAAGAACACTGAAGCTTTCTTT. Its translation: CASTLGKNTEAFF.

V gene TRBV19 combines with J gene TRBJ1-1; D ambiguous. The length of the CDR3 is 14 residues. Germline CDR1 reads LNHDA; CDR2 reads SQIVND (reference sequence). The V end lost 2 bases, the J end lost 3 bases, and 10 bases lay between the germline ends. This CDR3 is CASSITDPDTEAFF. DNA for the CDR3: TGTGCCAGTAGTATAACCGACCCGGACACTGAAGCTTTCTTT. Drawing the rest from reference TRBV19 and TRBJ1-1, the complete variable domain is DGGITQSPKYLFRKEGQNVTLSCEQNLNHDAMYWYRQDPGQGLRLIYYSQIVNDFQKGDIAEGYSVSREKKESFPLTVTSAQKNPTAFYLCASSITDPDTEAFFGQGTRLTVV.

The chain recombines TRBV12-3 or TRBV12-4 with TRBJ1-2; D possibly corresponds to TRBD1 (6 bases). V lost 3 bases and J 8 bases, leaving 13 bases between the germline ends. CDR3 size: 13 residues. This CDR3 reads CASSFSGVQGYTF. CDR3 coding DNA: TGTGCCAGCAGTTTCTCAGGGGTTCAGGGCTACACCTTC.

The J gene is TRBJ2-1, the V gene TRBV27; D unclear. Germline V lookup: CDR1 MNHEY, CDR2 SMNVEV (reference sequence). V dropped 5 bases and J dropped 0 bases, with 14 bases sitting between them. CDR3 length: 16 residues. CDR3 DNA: TGTGCCAGCAGTCCCCTCGTAGCCAGCTCCTACAATGAGCAGTTCTTC. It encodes CASSPLVASSYNEQFF.

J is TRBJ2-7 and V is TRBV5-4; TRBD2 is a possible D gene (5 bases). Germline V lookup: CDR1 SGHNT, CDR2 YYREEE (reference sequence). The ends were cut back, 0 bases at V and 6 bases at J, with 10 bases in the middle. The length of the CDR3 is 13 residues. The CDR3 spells CASSLARTPEQYF. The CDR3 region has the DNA TGTGCCAGCAGCTTGGCTCGGACTCCCGAGCAGTACTTC. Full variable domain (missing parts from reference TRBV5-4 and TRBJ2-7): ETGVTQSPTHLIKTRGQQVTLRCSSQSGHNTVSWYQQALGQGPQFIFQYYREEENGRGNFPPRFSGLQFPNYSSELNVNALELDDSALYLCASSLARTPEQYFGPGTRLTVT.

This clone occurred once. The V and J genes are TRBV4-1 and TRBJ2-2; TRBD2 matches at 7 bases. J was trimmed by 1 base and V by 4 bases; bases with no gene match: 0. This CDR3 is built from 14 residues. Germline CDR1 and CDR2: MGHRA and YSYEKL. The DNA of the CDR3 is TGCGCCAGCAGCCCGGGGGGGAACACCGGGGAGCTGTTTTTT. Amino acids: CASSPGGNTGELFF.

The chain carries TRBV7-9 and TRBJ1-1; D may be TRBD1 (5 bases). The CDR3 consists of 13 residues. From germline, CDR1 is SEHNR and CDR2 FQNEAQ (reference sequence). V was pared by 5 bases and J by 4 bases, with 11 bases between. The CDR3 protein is CASSPVGATEAFF. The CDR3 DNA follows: TGTGCCAGCAGCCCGGTAGGGGCCACTGAAGCTTTCTTT.